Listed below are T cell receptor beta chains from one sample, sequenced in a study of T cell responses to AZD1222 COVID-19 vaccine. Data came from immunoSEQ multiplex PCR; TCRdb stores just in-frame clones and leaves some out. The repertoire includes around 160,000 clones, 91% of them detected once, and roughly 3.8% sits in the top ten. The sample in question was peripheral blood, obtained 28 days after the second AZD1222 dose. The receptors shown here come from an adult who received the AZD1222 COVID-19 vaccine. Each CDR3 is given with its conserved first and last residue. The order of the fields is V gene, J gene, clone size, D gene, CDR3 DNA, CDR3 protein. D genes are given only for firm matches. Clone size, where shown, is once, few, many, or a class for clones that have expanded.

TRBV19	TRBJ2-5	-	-	TGTGCCAGTAGTATAGATCACGGAGTTCAAGAGACCCAGTACTTC	CASSIDHGVQETQYF
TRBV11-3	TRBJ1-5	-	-	TGTGCCAGCAGCCCAGGACAGACCGAGGCCCAGCATTTT	CASSPGQTEAQHF
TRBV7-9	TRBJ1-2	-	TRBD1	TGTGCCAGCAGCCCACAGGGGCCCTATGGCTACACCTTC	CASSPQGPYGYTF
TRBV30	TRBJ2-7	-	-	TGTGCCTGGAGTGAACAGTCTGGCGGCGAGCAGTACTTC	CAWSEQSGGEQYF
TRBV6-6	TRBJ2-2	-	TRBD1	TGTGCCAGCATCACCAGGGGGAGAAACACCGGGGAGCTGTTTTTT	CASITRGRNTGELFF
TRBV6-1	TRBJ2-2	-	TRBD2	TGTGCCAGCAGTGTTAGTCTAGCGGCGAACACCGGGGAGCTGTTTTTT	CASSVSLAANTGELFF
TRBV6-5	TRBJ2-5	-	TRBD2	TGTGCCAGCAGTTATTCCGGGACTAGCAAAGAGACCCAGTACTTC	CASSYSGTSKETQYF
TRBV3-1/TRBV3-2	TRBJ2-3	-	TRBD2	TGTGCCAGCAGGCGTCAATTCTTAACTAGCGGGGTCACAGATACGCAGTATTTT	CASRRQFLTSGVTDTQYF
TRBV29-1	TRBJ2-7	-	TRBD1	TGCAGCGTTGAGACAGGGGGCCAGTCCTACGAGCAGTACTTC	CSVETGGQSYEQYF
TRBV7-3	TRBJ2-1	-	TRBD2	TGTGCCAGCAGCTTAAACGGCGGGAGCAGAAATGAGCAGTTCTTC	CASSLNGGSRNEQFF
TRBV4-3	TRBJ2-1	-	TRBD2	TGCGCCAGCAGCCAATCCCCCATTCCCGTTGCGGGGGAAATCTACAATGAGCAGTTCTTC	CASSQSPIPVAGEIYNEQFF
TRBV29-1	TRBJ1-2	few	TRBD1	TGCAGCGTGGGGGACAGGAAAGACTATGGCTACACCTTC	CSVGDRKDYGYTF
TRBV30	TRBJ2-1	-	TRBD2	TGTGCCTGGCGCCTAATGGGACTAGCCTACAATGAGCAGTTCTTC	CAWRLMGLAYNEQFF
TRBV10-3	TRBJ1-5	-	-	TGTGCCATCAGTGAGGTCAGGGAGTTTGGGCCCCAGCATTTT	CAISEVREFGPQHF
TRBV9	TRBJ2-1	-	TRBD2	TGTGCCAGCAGCGTACGGGGGGGCCTTGATGAGCAGTTCTTC	CASSVRGGLDEQFF
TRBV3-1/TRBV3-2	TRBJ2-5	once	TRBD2	TGTGCCAGCAGCCATTTTGGCGGACTAGCGGTTCAAGAGACCCAGTACTTC	CASSHFGGLAVQETQYF
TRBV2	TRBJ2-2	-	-	TGTGCCAGCAGTGAAGGGGACACGAACACCGGGGAGCTGTTTTTT	CASSEGDTNTGELFF
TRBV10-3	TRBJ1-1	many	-	TGTGCCATCAGTCTTCCAGGGGTGGGCACTGAAGCTTTCTTT	CAISLPGVGTEAFF
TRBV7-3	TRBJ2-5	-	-	TGTGCCAGCAGCTTAAGCGGGGCGGAGACCCAGTACTTC	CASSLSGAETQYF
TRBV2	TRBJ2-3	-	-	TGTGCCAGCACGTCGGGAACTAGCACAGATACGCAGTATTTT	CASTSGTSTDTQYF
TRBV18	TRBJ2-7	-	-	TGTGCCAGCTCACCCTCCGGGCGTTACGAGCAGTACTTC	CASSPSGRYEQYF
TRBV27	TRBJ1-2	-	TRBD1	TGTGCCAGCAGTTTTCGGGACAGAGGTATGGACTACACCTTC	CASSFRDRGMDYTF
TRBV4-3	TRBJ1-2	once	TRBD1	TGCGCCAGCAGCCAAGACAGGGGGGGCCTTTATGGCTACACCTTC	CASSQDRGGLYGYTF
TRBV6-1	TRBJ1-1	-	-	TGTGCCAGCAGTGAAACCGGGATGCACACTGAAGCTTTCTTT	CASSETGMHTEAFF
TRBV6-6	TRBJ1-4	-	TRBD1	TGTGCCAGCAGTTACTCTGAGGGACAGCATGAAAAACTGTTTTTT	CASSYSEGQHEKLFF
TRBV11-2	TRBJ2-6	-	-	TGTGCCAGCAGCTTAGGCACAGGTTACCCCTCTGGGGCCAACGTCCTGACTTTC	CASSLGTGYPSGANVLTF
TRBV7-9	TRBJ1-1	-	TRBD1	TGTGCCAGCAGGTTAAATCCGGACAGGACGAACATAGGGCCTGAAGCTTTCTTT	CASRLNPDRTNIGPEAFF
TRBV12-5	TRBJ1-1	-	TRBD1	TGTGCTAGTGGTTTGACAGGGACAGGGGGCGGGACTGAAGCTTTCTTT	CASGLTGTGGGTEAFF
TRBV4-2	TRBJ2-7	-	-	TGTGCCAGCAGCCAAGAGAACAGGGTCATTGACGAGCAGTACTTC	CASSQENRVIDEQYF
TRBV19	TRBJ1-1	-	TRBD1	TGTGCCACTCCCCTGAGGGACAGGGAGATCACTGAAGCTTTCTTT	CATPLRDREITEAFF
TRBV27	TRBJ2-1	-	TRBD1	TGTGCCAGCAGTTTCGCGACAGGGGGAGTAGATGAGCAGTTCTTC	CASSFATGGVDEQFF
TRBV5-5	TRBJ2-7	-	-	TGTGCCAGCAGCTTGGGGAGATACTACGAGCAGTACTTC	CASSLGRYYEQYF
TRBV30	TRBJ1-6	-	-	TGTGCCTGGAGGAACAGCTATAATTCACCCCTCCACTTT	CAWRNSYNSPLHF
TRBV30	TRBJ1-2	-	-	TGTGCCTGGACAAACGAGGGGCACTATGGCTACACCTTC	CAWTNEGHYGYTF
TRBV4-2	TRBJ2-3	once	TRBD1	TGTGCCAGCAGCGCCCGACAGGGGCTCACAGATACGCAGTATTTT	CASSARQGLTDTQYF
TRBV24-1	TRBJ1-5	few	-	TGTGCCACTCAACAGGGCCCGGATAGGCCCCAGCATTTT	CATQQGPDRPQHF
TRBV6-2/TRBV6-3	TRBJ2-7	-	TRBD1	TGTGCCAGCAGTAGGGGGAACAGGGGGCACGAGCAGTACTTC	CASSRGNRGHEQYF
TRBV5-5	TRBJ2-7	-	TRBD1	TGTGCCAGCAGCTTGTTCGGGACAGGGTGGGACGAGCAGTACTTC	CASSLFGTGWDEQYF
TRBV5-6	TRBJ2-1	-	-	TGTGCCAGCAGCTTGGCGGGGGACAATGAGCAGTTCTTC	CASSLAGDNEQFF
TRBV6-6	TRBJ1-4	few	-	TGTGCCAGCAGTTCCGGGGCCGAGAGTGAAAAACTGTTTTTT	CASSSGAESEKLFF
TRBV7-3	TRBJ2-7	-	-	TGTGCCAGCAGCCAAAACTCGCCTGCGGCCGGCGGTTTCGAGCAGTACTTC	CASSQNSPAAGGFEQYF
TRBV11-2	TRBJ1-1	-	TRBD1	TGTGCCAGCAGCTTTCGGACAGGGGGCGTTTTGAACACTGAAGCTTTCTTT	CASSFRTGGVLNTEAFF
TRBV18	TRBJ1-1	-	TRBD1	TGTGCCAGCTCACCGATGAGGGGGCTTGAAACCACTGAAGCTTTCTTT	CASSPMRGLETTEAFF
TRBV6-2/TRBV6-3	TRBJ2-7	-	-	TGTGCCAGCAGTTACGGCGGGCGTGACTCCTACGAGCAGTACTTC	CASSYGGRDSYEQYF
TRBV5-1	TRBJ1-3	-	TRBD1	TGCGCCAGCAGCGGGTCAGGGGGTACCGGAAACACCATATATTTT	CASSGSGGTGNTIYF
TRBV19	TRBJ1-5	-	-	TGTGCCAGTAGCCGGGGTGAGAGTAGCAATCAGCCCCAGCATTTT	CASSRGESSNQPQHF
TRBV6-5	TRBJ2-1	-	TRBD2	TGTGCCAGCAGCCCGGGGGGGAGCCACAATGAGCAGTTCTTC	CASSPGGSHNEQFF
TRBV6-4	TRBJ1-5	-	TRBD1	TGTGCCAGCAGTGACACGGCAGGGGGTGAGCCCCAGCATTTT	CASSDTAGGEPQHF
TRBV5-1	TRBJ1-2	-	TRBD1	TGCGCCAGCAGCTCGGACAGGGGGAACGTCTATGGCTACACCTTC	CASSSDRGNVYGYTF
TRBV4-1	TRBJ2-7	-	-	TGCGCCAGCAGCCACCAACCGGGTGCAACAGACCTCGAGCAGTACTTC	CASSHQPGATDLEQYF